This paragraph reports one TCR beta chain. The data are from a study of blood T cell repertoires in COVID-19. Study context: Samples representing acute and convalescent COVID-19 were sourced from the United States, Italy and Spain.

Here immunoSEQ multiplex PCR was the method, and the copy in TCRdb shows in-frame clones only, minus some. The profile shows approximately 250,000 clones, about nine tenths of them singletons. Sequenced input: PBMCs or T cells enriched from blood (not recorded which). The clonotype was recovered from a woman aged 40 to 55 with acute COVID-19.

The DNA of the CDR3 is TGTGCCAGCAGCCAAATGTCCTGGGGGGATGAGCAGTTCTTC. This codes for CASSQMSWGDEQFF. V usage is TRBV9 and J usage is TRBJ2-1; D may be TRBD2 (6 bases). CDR1 is SGDLS, CDR2 YYNGEE, per germline. This CDR3 is built from 14 residues. V was pared by 4 bases and J by 8 bases, with 16 bases between.